The sequence of this T cell receptor beta chain was determined in a study of shared clonotypes between healthy human individuals. Study-wide background: A few men and a couple of women, aged 18 to 49, were donors. General study findings and limits: Estimated richness values were generally larger in naive subsets than in memory subsets.

CDR1 SGHRS and CDR2 YFSETQ come from the germline V gene. V lost 2 bases, J lost 0 bases, and 9 bases lay in between. The CDR3 has 15 residues. The assay ran at deep level. Methods used by the authors: Sequence data from immunoSEQ were junction-only and lacked quality scores; consequently, filtering differed. Here immunoSEQ multiplex PCR was the method, and the copy in TCRdb shows in-frame clones only, minus some. For V, J and clone size, that table is used; D and trimming come from the DNA. The sample yields some 2,500,000 clones, roughly 90% seen once. As concerns this clone: The antigen is undetermined.

The V and J genes are TRBV5-1 and TRBJ1-3, with no clear D. The receptor comes from a man between 18 and 29 years old in good health. Some clones in this sample may be carry-over from other donors' samples. The sequenced material came from naive CD4+ T cells from PBMCs. Subset defined: CD45RA+ positively selected. CDR3 DNA: TGCGCCAGCAGCTTAGGATCGGACTCTGGAAACACCATATATTTT. Protein sequence: CASSLGSDSGNTIYF. Full variable domain (outside the CDR3, taken from reference TRBV5-1 and TRBJ1-3): KAGVTQTPRYLIKTRGQQVTLSCSPISGHRSVSWYQQTPGQGLQFLFEYFSETQRNKGNFPGRFSGRQFSNSRSEMNVSTLELGDSALYLCASSLGSDSGNTIYFGEGSWLTVV.